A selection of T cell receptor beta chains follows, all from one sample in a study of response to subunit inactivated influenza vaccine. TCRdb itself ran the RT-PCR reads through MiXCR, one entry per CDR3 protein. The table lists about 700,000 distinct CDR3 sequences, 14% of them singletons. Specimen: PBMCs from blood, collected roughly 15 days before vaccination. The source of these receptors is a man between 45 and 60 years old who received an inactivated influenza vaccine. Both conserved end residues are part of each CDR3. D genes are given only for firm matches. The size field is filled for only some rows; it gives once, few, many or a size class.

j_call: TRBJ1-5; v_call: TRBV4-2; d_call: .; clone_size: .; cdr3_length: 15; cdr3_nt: TGTGCCAGCAGCCATCTCAAGGCCGGAGGTCAGCCCCAGCCTTTT; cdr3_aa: CASSHLKAGGQPQPF
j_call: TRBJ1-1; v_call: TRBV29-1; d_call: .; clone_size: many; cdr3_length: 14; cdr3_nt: TGCAGCGTTGCTCCCCGGGGGCGGAACACTGAAGCTTTCTTT; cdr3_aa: CSVAPRGRNTEAFF
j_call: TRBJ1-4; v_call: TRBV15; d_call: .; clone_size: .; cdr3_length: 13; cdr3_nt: TGTGCCACCGACTCGGGGCGGAATGAAAAACTGTTTTTT; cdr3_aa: CATDSGRNEKLFF
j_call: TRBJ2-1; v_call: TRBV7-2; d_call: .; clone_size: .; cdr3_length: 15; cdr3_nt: TGTGCCAGCAGCTTACGACCTAGCTCCTACAATGAGCAGTTCTTC; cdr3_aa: CASSLRPSSYNEQFF
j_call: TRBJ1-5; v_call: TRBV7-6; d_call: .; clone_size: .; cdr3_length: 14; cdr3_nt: TGTGCCAGCAGCTTAGGCCAGGGGTTTCGGCCCCAGCATTTT; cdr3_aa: CASSLGQGFRPQHF
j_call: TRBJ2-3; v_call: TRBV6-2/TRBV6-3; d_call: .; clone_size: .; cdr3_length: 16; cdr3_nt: TGTGCCAGCAGTTACTCAGCTCGACGGAACACAGATACGCAGTATTTT; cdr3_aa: CASSYSARRNTDTQYF
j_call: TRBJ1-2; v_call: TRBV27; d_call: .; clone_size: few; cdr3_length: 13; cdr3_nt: TGTGCCAGCAGTTTTAGGGCCCTGCATGGCTACACCTTC; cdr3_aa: CASSFRALHGYTF
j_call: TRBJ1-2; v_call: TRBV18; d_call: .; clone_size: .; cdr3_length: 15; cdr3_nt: TGTGCCAGCTCACCTTTTGGTGAGGTGGACTATGGCTACACCTTC; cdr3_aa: CASSPFGEVDYGYTF
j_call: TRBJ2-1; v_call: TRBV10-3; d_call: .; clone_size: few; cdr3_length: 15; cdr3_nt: TGTGCCATCAGAACGACAGGTAGCTCCTACAATGAGCAGTTCTTC; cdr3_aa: CAIRTTGSSYNEQFF
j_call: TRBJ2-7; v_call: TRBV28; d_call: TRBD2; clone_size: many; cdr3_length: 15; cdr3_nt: TGTGCCAGCAGTTTGGGGTCGGGAGGTACCGGCGAGCAGTACTTC; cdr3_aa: CASSLGSGGTGEQYF
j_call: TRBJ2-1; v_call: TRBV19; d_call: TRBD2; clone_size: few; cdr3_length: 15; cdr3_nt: TGTGCCAGTAGGGAACTAGCGGGGGCCTTCAATGAGCAGTTCTTC; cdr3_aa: CASRELAGAFNEQFF
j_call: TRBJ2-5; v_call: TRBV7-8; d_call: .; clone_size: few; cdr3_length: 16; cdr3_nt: TGTGCCAGCAGCCCTTCTTTGACGGCGACGCAAGAGACCCAGTACTTC; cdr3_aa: CASSPSLTATQETQYF
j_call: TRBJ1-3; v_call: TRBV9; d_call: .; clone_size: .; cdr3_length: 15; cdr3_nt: TGTGCCAGCAGCCTCCGGGCCCATTCTGGAAACACCATATATTTT; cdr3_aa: CASSLRAHSGNTIYF
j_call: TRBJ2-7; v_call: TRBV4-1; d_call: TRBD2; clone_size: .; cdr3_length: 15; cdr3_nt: TGCGCCAGCAGCCATCGCGGCGGGGGGTCCTACGAGCAGTACTTC; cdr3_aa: CASSHRGGGSYEQYF
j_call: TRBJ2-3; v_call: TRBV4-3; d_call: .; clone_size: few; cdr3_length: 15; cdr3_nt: TGCGCCAGCAGCCAAGAACCGGGGATCACAGATACGCAGTATTTT; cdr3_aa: CASSQEPGITDTQYF
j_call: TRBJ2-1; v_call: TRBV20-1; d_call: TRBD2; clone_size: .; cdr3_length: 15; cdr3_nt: TGCAGTGCTATCCTGTCGGCTAGCGGGAGTGAGGAGCAGTTCTTC; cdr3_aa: CSAILSASGSEEQFF
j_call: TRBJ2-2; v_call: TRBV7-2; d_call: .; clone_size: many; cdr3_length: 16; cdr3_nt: TGTGCCAGCAGCCTACAGGGCCTGAAAAACACCGGGGAGCTGTTTTTT; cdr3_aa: CASSLQGLKNTGELFF
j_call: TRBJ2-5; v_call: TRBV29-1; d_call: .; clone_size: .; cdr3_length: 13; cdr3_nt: TGCAGCGGGTCCCGGGATAGACGAGAGACCCAGTACTTC; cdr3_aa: CSGSRDRRETQYF
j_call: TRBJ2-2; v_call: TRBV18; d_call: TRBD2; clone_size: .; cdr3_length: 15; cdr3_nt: TGTGCCAGCTCACCTATCCGGGGGGACACCGGGGAGCTGTTTTTT; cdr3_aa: CASSPIRGDTGELFF
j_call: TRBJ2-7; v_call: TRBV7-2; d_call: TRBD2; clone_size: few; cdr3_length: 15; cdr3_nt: TGTGCCAGCAGCTTAGGGGGACTAGCGGGGGGCGAGCAGTACTTC; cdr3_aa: CASSLGGLAGGEQYF
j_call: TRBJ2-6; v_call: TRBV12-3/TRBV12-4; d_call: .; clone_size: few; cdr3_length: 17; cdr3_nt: TGTGCCAGCAGTTCAGAGAGGAATCGCACTGGGGCCAACGTCCTGACTTTC; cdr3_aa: CASSSERNRTGANVLTF
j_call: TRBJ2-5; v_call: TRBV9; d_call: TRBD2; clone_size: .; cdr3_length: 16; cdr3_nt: TGTGCCAGCAGCGTTTCTTCTAGCGGGGTAGAAGAGACCCAGTACTTC; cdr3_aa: CASSVSSSGVEETQYF
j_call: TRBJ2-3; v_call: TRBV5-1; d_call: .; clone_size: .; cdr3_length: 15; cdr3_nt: TGCGCCAGCCATAAGGACCTCCGTAGCACAGATACGCAGTATTTT; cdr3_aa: CASHKDLRSTDTQYF
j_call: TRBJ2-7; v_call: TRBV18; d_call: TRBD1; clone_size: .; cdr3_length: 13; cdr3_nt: TGTGCCAGCTCACCACAGGACAGGAGGCAGCAGTACTTC; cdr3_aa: CASSPQDRRQQYF
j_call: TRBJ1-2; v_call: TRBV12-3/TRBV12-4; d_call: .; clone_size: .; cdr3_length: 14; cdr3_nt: TGTGCCAGCAGTTTATGGGGGAGAGACTATGGCTACACCTTC; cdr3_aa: CASSLWGRDYGYTF
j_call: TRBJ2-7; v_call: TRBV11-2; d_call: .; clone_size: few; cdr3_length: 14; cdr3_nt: TGTGCCAGCAGCCTAGGCGATAAGTCTACGATTCAGTACTTC; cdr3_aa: CASSLGDKSTIQYF
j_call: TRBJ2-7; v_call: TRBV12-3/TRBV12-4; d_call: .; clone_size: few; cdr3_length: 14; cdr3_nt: TGTGCCAGCAGTTGGGGGGCGAGGGGCGGGGAGCAGTACTTC; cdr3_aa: CASSWGARGGEQYF
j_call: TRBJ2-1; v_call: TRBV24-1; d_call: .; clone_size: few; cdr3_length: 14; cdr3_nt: TGTGCCACCAGTGATTTTAACAGCTACAATGAGCAGTTCTTC; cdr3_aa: CATSDFNSYNEQFF
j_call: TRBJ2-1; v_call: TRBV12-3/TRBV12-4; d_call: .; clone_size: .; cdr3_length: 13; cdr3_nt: TGTGCCAGCAGTTCCTCGGACACCGAGGGGGATTTCTTC; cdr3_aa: CASSSSDTEGDFF
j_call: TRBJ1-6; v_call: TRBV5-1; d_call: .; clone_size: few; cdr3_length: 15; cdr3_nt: TGCGCCAGCAGTTCCCGGACGGGCCGAAATTCACCCCTCCACTTT; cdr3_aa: CASSSRTGRNSPLHF
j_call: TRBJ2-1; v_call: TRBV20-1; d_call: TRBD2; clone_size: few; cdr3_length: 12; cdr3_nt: TGCAGTGCTAGAGGACTAGCCTATGAGCAGTTCTTC; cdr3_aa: CSARGLAYEQFF
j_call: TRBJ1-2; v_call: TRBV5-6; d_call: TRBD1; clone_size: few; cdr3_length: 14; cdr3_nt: TGTGCCAGCAGCTTTGGACAGGGGGTTTATGGCTACACCTTC; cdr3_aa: CASSFGQGVYGYTF
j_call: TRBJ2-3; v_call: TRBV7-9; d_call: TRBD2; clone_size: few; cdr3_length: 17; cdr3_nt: TGTGCCAGCAGCTTAGATCGCGGAGCGGGAGCTGTAGATACGCAGTATTTT; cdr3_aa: CASSLDRGAGAVDTQYF
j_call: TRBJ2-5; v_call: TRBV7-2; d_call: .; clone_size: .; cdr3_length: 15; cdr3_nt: TGTGCCAGCAGCATTGGGCTGGGACTCCAAGAGACCCAGTACTTC; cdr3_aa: CASSIGLGLQETQYF
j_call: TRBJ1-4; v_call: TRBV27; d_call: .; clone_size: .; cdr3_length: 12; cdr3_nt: TGTGCCAGCAGTCGTCTTAATGAAAAACTGTTTTTT; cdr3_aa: CASSRLNEKLFF
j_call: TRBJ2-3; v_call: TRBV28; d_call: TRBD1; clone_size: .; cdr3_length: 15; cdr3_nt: TGTGCCAGCAGTACGAGCGGACAGGGTCCCATAGGGCAGTATTTT; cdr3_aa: CASSTSGQGPIGQYF
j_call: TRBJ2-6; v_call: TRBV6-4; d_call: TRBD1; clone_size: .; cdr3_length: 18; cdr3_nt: TGTGCCAGCAGACGTTCCTCCGGGACAGGGTTGGGGGCCAACGTCCTGACTTTC; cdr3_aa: CASRRSSGTGLGANVLTF
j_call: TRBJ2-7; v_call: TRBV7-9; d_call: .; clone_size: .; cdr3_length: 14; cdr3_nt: TGTGCCAGCAGCTTGGGGGTCCCAGTTTACGAGCAGTACTTC; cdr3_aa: CASSLGVPVYEQYF
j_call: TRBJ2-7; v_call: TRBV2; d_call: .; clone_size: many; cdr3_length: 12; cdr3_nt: TGTGCCAGCAGTGTATTACTCCACGAGCAGTACTTC; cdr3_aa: CASSVLLHEQYF
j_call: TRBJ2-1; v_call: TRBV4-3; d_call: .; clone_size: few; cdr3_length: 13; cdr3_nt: TGCGCCAGCAGCCAATTTTTATCGTATGAGCAGTTCTTC; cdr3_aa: CASSQFLSYEQFF